This T cell receptor beta chain was retrieved from a study of shared clonotypes between healthy human individuals. The overall study: Donors had three CD4 naive, three CD4 memory, two CD8 naive and one CD8 memory plate apiece.

Trimming cost V 5 bases and J 2 bases, with 8 bases left between them. This CDR3 spans 12 amino acids. The V gene's germline CDR1 is SQVTM and CDR2 ANQGSEA. Profiling relied on immunoSEQ multiplex PCR, and the TCRdb table lists in-frame clones only, not all of them. The repertoire consists of around 1.5 million clones, with 95% to 99% occurring once and the leading ten covering about 0.4%. As regards this clone: Other nucleotide sequences in the sample specify the same CDR3.

This TCR derives from a man younger than 40 in good health. Sequences were obtained from naive CD4+ T cells sorted from blood. This sample's subset: CD45RA+ positively selected. The rearrangement uses TRBV29-1 and TRBJ2-3; no firm D call. The CDR3 loop reads CSVSDSTDTQYF. In DNA form, the CDR3 reads TGCAGCGTTTCAGACTCCACAGATACGCAGTATTTT.